The T cell receptor beta chain described here comes from a study of shared clonotypes between healthy human individuals. Trimming took 3 bases from V and 1 from J, leaving 11 bases between them. CDR1 SGDLS and CDR2 YYNGEE come from the germline V gene. This CDR3 comprises 15 residues. Only CD45RO-negative cells positively selected for CCR7 counted as naive CD8 cells, so terminally differentiated effector memory CD45RA+ cells were excluded. Generated by immunoSEQ multiplex PCR, the TCRdb table keeps only in-frame clones and is missing some. The table lists roughly 2,000,000 clones, about 95% of them singletons. This clone was seen a single time.

The clonotype was recovered from a man aged 18-30 years in good health. Sequencing was carried out using naive CD8+ T cells sorted from blood. The chain links TRBV9 to TRBJ2-1; possibly TRBD2 for D (6 bases). The CDR3 loop reads CASSAGGWSYNEQFF. DNA of the CDR3: TGTGCCAGCAGCGCCGGGGGTTGGTCCTACAATGAGCAGTTCTTC.